Listed here are 29 T cell receptor beta chains from one sample, sequenced in a study of T cells in Graves' hyperthyroidism and ophthalmopathy. Amplified regions were TCR beta CDR3 sequences from RNA transcripts. During a first-round RT-PCR of the TCR CDR3, the HTBI primer set was used. TCRdb ran MiXCR on the multiplex PCR reads and lists one entry per CDR3 protein. The repertoire holds 250,000 to 300,000 distinct CDR3 sequences, with roughly 15% as singletons. The specimen was blood. The receptors shown here come from a woman aged 50 to 60 with Graves' hyperthyroidism that later progressed to Graves' ophthalmopathy.

This clonotype has a count of ten or more. The rearrangement links TRBV18 to TRBJ1-3; D unresolved. Germline V CDR1 and CDR2: KGHSH, LQKENI. Trimming took off 6 bases at V and 2 bases at J, with 11 bases between the two ends. The length of the CDR3 is 14 residues. CDR3 nucleotides: TGTGCCAGCTCGGGGATCTCTGCTGGAAACACCATATATTTT. Translated, it gives CASSGISAGNTIYF.

The chain carries TRBV2 and TRBJ2-3; 8 nucleotides agree with TRBD2. Trimming took 3 bases from V and 3 from J; bases not matched to a gene: 2. The CDR3 has 14 amino acids. CDR1 is SNHLY, CDR2 FYNNEI, per germline. The CDR3 bases are TGTGCCAGCAGTGAGACTAGCGTTACAGATACGCAGTATTTT. This gives the protein CASSETSVTDTQYF.

Details on this clonotype: This sequence may be a read error, since a much larger clone differs from it by one base. The chain uses TRBV6-5 and TRBJ1-2, with D unclear. Looked up from germline, CDR1 is MNHEY and CDR2 is SVGAGI. The CDR3 consists of 15 residues. In DNA, the CDR3 is TGTGCCAGCAGTTACTCGGGAGGGCTTAACTATGGCTACGCCTTC. It is translated as CASSYSGGLNYGYAF.

Ten or more counts support this clonotype. This rearrangement joins TRBV20-1 to TRBJ1-2, with 8 positions matching TRBD1. This CDR3 has 14 amino acids. Trimming took 5 bases from V and 1 from J; bases not matched to a gene: 6. Germline-derived CDR1 and CDR2 are DFQATT and SNEGSKA (reference sequence). The CDR3, as DNA: TGCAGTGCTTTCGACAGGGGTCTTAACTATGGCTACACCTTC. Translating it yields CSAFDRGLNYGYTF.

This clonotype was seen many times. The chain links TRBV20-1 to TRBJ2-1, with TRBD2 matching over 12 bases. The ends lost 3 bases at V and 10 bases at J; junction bases unmatched: 13. This CDR3 contains 16 residues. Germline loops: CDR1 DFQATT, CDR2 SNEGSKA (reference sequence). The CDR3 nucleotides read TGCAGTGCTAGTGAGCCGGCTAGCGGGAGGGAGGGGGAGCAGTTCTTC. Its translation is CSASEPASGREGEQFF.

This clonotype was detected ten times or more. Here the CDR3 omits its conserved ending phenylalanine or tryptophan, so a read error is the likely source. The chain employs TRBV18 and TRBJ2-5; TRBD1 might be the D (6 bases). Between the trimmed V and J ends, which lost 0 bases and 4 bases, there was a span of 12 bases. CDR3 length: 15 amino acids. The germline V gene encodes CDR1 KGHSH and CDR2 LQKENI. The CDR3 DNA is TGTGCCAGCTCACCACCTGGACAGAGTCGAGAGACCCAGTACGTC. The encoded protein is CASSPPGQSRETQYV.

This clonotype was counted many times. This rearrangement joins TRBV11-2 to TRBJ2-7, with a tentative D call TRBD2 (6 bases). Germline lookup yields CDR1 SGHAT and CDR2 FQNNGV. The CDR3 totals 15 residues. V lost 6 bases to trimming and J lost 4 bases, with 19 bases between them. CDR3: CASRLPGRLGYEQYF. The CDR3 region has the DNA TGTGCCAGCAGACTTCCCGGGAGATTGGGGTACGAGCAGTACTTC.

This clonotype came up a few times. The V and J genes are TRBV6-2 or TRBV6-3 and TRBJ1-4, with TRBD1 matching over 7 bases. With V trimmed by 2 bases and J by 8 bases, 5 bases remained unmatched. The CDR3 is 14 residues long. Per germline, CDR1 MNHEY and CDR2 SVGEGT. The CDR3 nucleotides are TGTGCCAGCAGTTACGACGACAGGGACGAAAAACTGTTTTTT. Amino acid sequence: CASSYDDRDEKLFF.

This clonotype appeared many times. J is TRBJ1-1 and V is TRBV15; D perhaps matches TRBD1 (5 bases). CDR3 length: 15 residues. The germline V gene has CDR1 LNHNV and CDR2 YYDKDF (reference sequence). V lost 1 base and J lost 5, with 14 bases in between. The CDR3 reads CATSRGGGVGTEAFF. The CDR3 coding sequence is TGTGCCACCAGCAGAGGGGGAGGGGTGGGGACTGAAGCTTTCTTT. The variable domain in full, with the rest retrieved from reference TRBV15 and TRBJ1-1, is DAMVIQNPRYQVTQFGKPVTLSCSQTLNHNVMYWYQQKSSQAPKLLFHYYDKDFNNEADTPDNFQSRRPNTSFCFLDIRSPGLGDTAMYLCATSRGGGVGTEAFFGQGTRLTVV.

This rearrangement joins TRBV5-1 to TRBJ1-1; 7 bases map to TRBD1. CDR1 is SGHRS, CDR2 YFSETQ, per germline. The CDR3 extends over 12 amino acids. V gave up 7 bases and J gave up 7 bases; unmatched junction bases: 7. The CDR3 reads CASGDREREAFF. The DNA for the CDR3 is TGCGCCAGCGGTGACAGGGAGCGTGAAGCTTTCTTT.

This clonotype showed up many times. This rearrangement joins TRBV7-8 to TRBJ1-1, with D possibly TRBD1 on 6 matching bases. V lost 1 base and J 5 bases, leaving 14 bases between the germline ends. The CDR3 length is 15 residues. Germline V CDR1 and CDR2: SGHVS, FQNEAQ. The CDR3 sequence: CASSLGNRDNTEAFF. CDR3 DNA: TGTGCCAGCAGCTTAGGGAATCGGGACAATACTGAAGCTTTCTTT. The entire variable domain, with the rest obtained from reference TRBV7-8 and TRBJ1-1, is as follows: GAGVSQSPRYKVAKRGQDVALRCDPISGHVSLFWYQQALGQGPEFLTYFQNEAQLDKSGLPSDRFFAERPEGSVSTLKIQRTQQEDSAVYLCASSLGNRDNTEAFFGQGTRLTVV.

Ten or more counts support this clonotype. The V call is TRBV2, the J call TRBJ2-5; tentatively, D is TRBD1 or TRBD2 (6 bases each). CDR1 and CDR2 from the germline V gene are SNHLY and FYNNEI. This CDR3 has 13 residues. The ends were cut back, 8 bases at V and 5 bases at J, with 15 bases in the middle. CDR3 amino acids: CASSGGGGETQYF. CDR3 coding DNA: TGTGCCAGCTCCGGGGGCGGAGGGGAGACCCAGTACTTC.

This clonotype occurred many times. The rearrangement joins TRBV6-2 or TRBV6-3 to TRBJ2-1, with 11 positions matching TRBD2. This CDR3 contains 19 residues. CDR1 and CDR2 (germline): MNHEY, SVGEGT. With V trimmed by 6 bases and J by 0 bases, 13 bases remained unmatched. Written as DNA, the CDR3 is TGTGCCAGCAGACTTCGACTAGCGGGACCCTCCAGCTCCTACAATGAGCAGTTCTTC. Protein product: CASRLRLAGPSSSYNEQFF.

The table lists this clonotype with many counts. This chain links TRBV5-1 with TRBJ2-2, with a weak D call TRBD2 (5 bases). Germline CDR1 SGHRS, CDR2 YFSETQ. This CDR3 spans 16 amino acids. Trimming cost V 4 bases and J 5 bases, with 18 bases left between them. This chain's CDR3 is CASSPGWAGETGELFF. DNA for the CDR3: TGCGCCAGCAGCCCAGGTTGGGCGGGCGAAACCGGGGAGCTGTTTTTT.

This clonotype has just one count. V gene TRBV20-1 combines with J gene TRBJ2-5, with D perhaps TRBD2 (6 bases). The CDR3 consists of 14 residues. Germline assignment: CDR1 DFQATT and CDR2 SNEGSKA (reference sequence). Trimming removed 5 bases at V and 5 bases at J, with 18 bases between. CDR3 DNA: TGCAGTGCTGCACGAGGCGGGGCGCCTGAGACCCAGTACTTC. Protein: CSAARGGAPETQYF.

As concerns this clonotype: Given a much more abundant clone one base away, this may be a read error. The CDR3 sequence is CASSPEAMDSPLHF. The CDR3 nucleotides read TGTGCCAGCAGCCCGGAGGCGATGGATTCACCCCTCCACTTT. The chain links TRBV7-9 to TRBJ1-6, with D uncertain. Germline V gene data show CDR1 as SEHNR and CDR2 as FQNEAQ (reference sequence). There are 14 residues in the CDR3. V was pared by 5 bases and J by 8 bases, with 13 bases between.

At least ten counts were recorded for this clonotype. This chain links TRBV2 with TRBJ2-5, with TRBD1 matching 8 bases. CDR3 length equals 13 residues. With V trimmed by 10 bases and J by 5 bases, 9 bases remained unmatched. Germline lookup yields CDR1 SNHLY and CDR2 FYNNEI. CDR3 nucleotides: TGTGCCACCCAGACAGGGGAGAGGGAGACCCAGTACTTC. Protein: CATQTGERETQYF. The full variable domain, completed using reference TRBV2 and TRBJ2-5, is EPEVTQTPSHQVTQMGQEVILRCVPISNHLYFYWYRQILGQKVEFLVSFYNNEISEKSEIFDDQFSVERPDGSNFTLKIRSTKLEDSAMYFCATQTGERETQYFGPGTRLLVL.

The table lists this clonotype with many counts. The chain combines TRBV10-3 with TRBJ1-1; possibly TRBD1 for D (6 bases). Germline CDR1 reads ENHRY; CDR2 reads SYGVKD. This CDR3 has 14 amino acids. The germline V and J ends were trimmed by 4 bases and 3 bases, with 12 bases remaining between them. The CDR3 here is CAISGQGRDTEAFF. In DNA form, the CDR3 reads TGTGCCATCAGTGGTCAGGGGAGGGACACTGAAGCTTTCTTT.

V gene TRBV7-2 combines with J gene TRBJ1-4; possibly TRBD1 for D (5 bases). Germline-derived CDR1 and CDR2 are SGHTA and FQGNSA. Trimming cost V 1 base and J 7 bases, with 16 bases left between them. This CDR3 spans 16 amino acids. In nucleotides, the CDR3 is TGTGCCAGCAGCTTAGGAGGACCCTCAAGGGGTGAAAAACTGTTTTTT. Amino acid sequence: CASSLGGPSRGEKLFF.

Notes on this clonotype: Just one base apart from a much larger clone, this may be a read error. The chain recombines TRBV5-5 with TRBJ1-1; no definite D call. Germline V gene sequence: CDR1 SGHKS, CDR2 YYEKEE (reference sequence). The CDR3 length is 15 residues. V was clipped by 3 bases and J by 1 base, with 13 bases between them. CDR3 protein: CASSWPGMENTEAFF. As DNA, the CDR3 is TGTGCCAGCAGCTGGCCCGGGATGGAGAACACTGAAGCTTTCTTT. The full variable domain, completed using reference TRBV5-5 and TRBJ1-1, is DAGVTQSPTHLIKTRGQQVTLRCSPISGHKSVSWYQQVLGQGPQFIFQYYEKEERGRGNFPDRFSARQFPNYSSELNVNALLLGDSALYLCASSWPGMENTEAFFGQGTRLTVV.

This clonotype was seen a few times. Given a much more abundant clone one base away, this may be a read error. The V call is TRBV12-3 or TRBV12-4, the J call TRBJ1-2, with D hard to call. The CDR3 spans 13 residues. The CDR3 bases are TGTGCCAGCAGTTTGCAGGAGAACTATGGCCACACCTTC. Protein sequence: CASSLQENYGHTF.

This clonotype was counted at least ten times. This chain links TRBV20-1 with TRBJ2-5; D is possibly TRBD1 or TRBD2 (5 bases each). Per germline, CDR1 DFQATT and CDR2 SNEGSKA (reference sequence). The CDR3 spans 16 residues. Trimming shortened V by 6 bases and J by 1 base, and 21 bases separated the two germline ends. CDR3 nucleotide sequence: TGCAGTGCGACAGCCATCCGGGACGGAGTCCAAGAGACCCAGTACTTC. Its protein is CSATAIRDGVQETQYF.

This clonotype has ten or more counts. The gene calls are TRBV2 and TRBJ2-3; 9 bases match TRBD2. V lost 4 bases, J lost 4 bases, and 9 bases stayed unmatched. CDR1 is SNHLY, CDR2 FYNNEI, per germline. The CDR3 loop spans 16 amino acids. The DNA of the CDR3 is TGTGCCAGCAGTGTCACAGCGGGAGGTGTCGCAGATACGCAGTATTTT. It encodes CASSVTAGGVADTQYF. The whole variable domain, remainder taken from reference TRBV2 and TRBJ2-3, is EPEVTQTPSHQVTQMGQEVILRCVPISNHLYFYWYRQILGQKVEFLVSFYNNEISEKSEIFDDQFSVERPDGSNFTLKIRSTKLEDSAMYFCASSVTAGGVADTQYFGPGTRLTVL.

This clonotype was recorded at least ten times. V usage is TRBV20-1 and J usage is TRBJ1-6; TRBD1 matches at 7 bases. The trim removed 5 bases at V and 2 bases at J, leaving 9 bases unmatched. Per the germline V gene, CDR1 is DFQATT and CDR2 is SNEGSKA (reference sequence). The CDR3 loop spans 16 amino acids. The CDR3 DNA reads TGCAGTGCTCCCCGGGACAGTGGCACCTATAATTCACCCCTCCACTTT. Residues: CSAPRDSGTYNSPLHF.

Remarks on this clonotype: Compared with germline, one end of the junction differs, possibly owing to a read error. This sequence joins TRBV20-1 and TRBJ2-1, with 12 bases identical to TRBD2. CDR3 length equals 14 residues. Per germline, CDR1 DFQATT and CDR2 SNEGSKA (reference sequence). This CDR3 is CSGTSGNSNNEQFF. The DNA for the CDR3 is TGCAGTGGGACTAGCGGGAACTCCAACAATGAGCAGTTCTTC.

The chain uses TRBV19 and TRBJ2-5; 10 bases are shared with TRBD1. The CDR3 is made up of 15 amino acids. Germline CDR1 and CDR2: LNHDA and SQIVND (reference sequence). V shed 5 bases and J 4 bases; nucleotides not matched to a gene: 7. CDR3 protein: CASSLDRGRRETQYF. The CDR3 bases are TGTGCCAGTAGTTTGGACAGGGGGAGGCGAGAGACCCAGTACTTC.

This clonotype occurred many times. The chain has TRBV2 and TRBJ2-5, with 8 positions matching TRBD2. V dropped 8 bases and J dropped 1; count of bases not matched to a gene: 9. This CDR3 is 15 amino acids long. CDR1 and CDR2 from the germline V gene are SNHLY and FYNNEI. CDR3 region: CASSRGAGVQETQYF. The CDR3 nucleotides read TGTGCCAGCTCCAGGGGAGCGGGAGTCCAAGAGACCCAGTACTTC.

This clonotype occurred many times. This CDR3 reads CASGDRGGETQYF. The CDR3 DNA follows: TGTGCCAGCGGAGACAGGGGTGGGGAGACCCAGTACTTC. The chain recombines TRBV6-1 with TRBJ2-5; 8 nucleotides align to TRBD1. Per germline, CDR1 MNHNS and CDR2 SASEGT. Germline trimming cut 8 bases from V and 5 bases from J; bases unmatched to any gene: 7. This CDR3 has 13 amino acids.

This clonotype was detected many times. The chain combines TRBV24-1 with TRBJ2-6, with 8 bases that match TRBD1. In germline, CDR1 is KGHDR, CDR2 SFDVKD. This CDR3 region has 16 residues. J lost 0 bases, V lost 4 bases, and 1 base had no gene match. The DNA for the CDR3 is TGTGCCACCAGTGAGGGGACAGGCTCTGGGGCCAACGTCCTGACTTTC. Its protein product is CATSEGTGSGANVLTF.